This is a list of T cell receptor beta chains from one sample in a study of blood T cell repertoires in COVID-19. Measured with immunoSEQ multiplex PCR; TCRdb has only the in-frame clones, and not every one. Of about 210,000 clones listed, 87% were seen once; the top ten hold 10%. What was sequenced was PBMCs or T cells enriched from blood (not recorded which). The receptors were sampled from a young man with acute COVID-19. The CDR3 runs from the conserved cysteine through the conserved F or W.

j_call v_call cdr3_aa
TRBJ1-1 TRBV4-1 CASSQGVRGAEAFF
TRBJ1-4 TRBV30 CAWSRQGEDEKLFF
TRBJ2-7 TRBV5-4 CASSDRGSDEQYF
TRBJ2-3 TRBV13 CASSSKEIRVPEVLSTDTQYF
TRBJ1-4 TRBV7-2 CASSLAGARGKLFF
TRBJ2-7 TRBV30 CAWSVGLAGYEQYF
TRBJ2-7 TRBV25-1 CASSRDTTYEQYF
TRBJ2-1 TRBV6-4 CASSEGSSSYNEQFF
TRBJ1-4 TRBV10-3 CAISEFKGEEEKLFF
TRBJ2-7 TRBV14 CASSLTGRSSYEQYF
TRBJ2-7 TRBV4-3 CASSPTGQGIYEQYF
TRBJ1-1 TRBV10-3 CAISESGGTEAFF
TRBJ2-3 TRBV10-1 CASSESRREFTDTQYF